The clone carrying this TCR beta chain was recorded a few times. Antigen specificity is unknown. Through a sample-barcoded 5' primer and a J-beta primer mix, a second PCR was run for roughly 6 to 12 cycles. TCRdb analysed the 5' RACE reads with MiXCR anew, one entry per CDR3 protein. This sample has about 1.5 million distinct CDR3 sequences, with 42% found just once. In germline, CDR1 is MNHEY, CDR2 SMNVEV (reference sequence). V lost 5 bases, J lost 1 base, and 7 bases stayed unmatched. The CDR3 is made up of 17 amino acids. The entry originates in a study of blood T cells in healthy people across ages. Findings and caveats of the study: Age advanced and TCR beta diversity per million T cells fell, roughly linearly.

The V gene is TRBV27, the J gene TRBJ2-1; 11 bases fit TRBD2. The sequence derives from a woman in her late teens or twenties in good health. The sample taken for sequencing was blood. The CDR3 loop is CASSPTSGSRSYNEQFF. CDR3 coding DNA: TGTGCCAGCAGTCCTACTAGCGGGAGTCGTTCCTACAATGAGCAGTTCTTC.